This is a list of T cell receptor beta chains from one sample in a study of cytomegalovirus exposure and HLA in healthy donors. Sequenced by immunoSEQ multiplex PCR; TCRdb stores in-frame clones only, minus some. The sample carries about 130,000 clones, around 72% recorded once. The sample was PBMCs. The origin of the receptors is a man aged 25 to 40 in good health and CMV-seronegative. CDR3s include the opening cysteine and the closing phenylalanine or tryptophan. Each record gives: J gene, clone size, D gene, V gene, CDR3 DNA, CDR3 protein. A D gene is named only where the DNA matches it firmly. Not all rows give a size; the values are once, few, many and, for expanded clones, a class.

TRBJ1-1,NA,TRBD1,TRBV7-9,TGTGCCAGCACCACAACAGGGGACACTGAAGCTTTCTTT,CASTTTGDTEAFF
TRBJ2-1,NA,NA,TRBV5-1,TGCGCCAGCAGCCTCTCCCCTAACAATGAGCAGTTCTTC,CASSLSPNNEQFF
TRBJ2-7,NA,TRBD1,TRBV7-9,TGTTCCAGCAGCTTATCCTTGACAGGGTGGACCTACGAGCAGTACTTC,CSSSLSLTGWTYEQYF
TRBJ2-7,NA,NA,TRBV11-2,TGTGCCAGCAGCTTAGTTAGAGGGCACTCCTACGAGCAGTACTTC,CASSLVRGHSYEQYF
TRBJ1-2,NA,TRBD1,TRBV11-2,TGTGCCAGCAGCTCCCGACAGGGCTATGGCTACACCTTC,CASSSRQGYGYTF
TRBJ2-3,NA,NA,TRBV2,TGTGCCAGCAGTGGCAACAGGGGCACAGATACGCAGTATTTT,CASSGNRGTDTQYF
TRBJ2-6,NA,TRBD1,TRBV7-9,TGTGCCAGCAGCGTCGGGACAGGGGGCTCTGGGGCCAACGTCCTGACTTTC,CASSVGTGGSGANVLTF
TRBJ2-5,NA,NA,TRBV25-1,TGTGCCAGCAGTGAAACAGGGTATGACGAGACCCAGTACTTC,CASSETGYDETQYF
TRBJ2-5,once,TRBD2,TRBV9,TGTGCCAGCAGCGTAGGACTAGCGTTTAGGGAGACCCAGTACTTC,CASSVGLAFRETQYF
TRBJ2-7,NA,TRBD1,TRBV7-3,TGTGCCAGCAGCCCGACAGGGGCGGGGGAGCAGTACTTC,CASSPTGAGEQYF
TRBJ2-1,NA,TRBD2,TRBV5-1,TGCGCCAGCAGCCAGGGACTAGCGGGGGCGAGCTCCTACAATGAGCAGTTCTTC,CASSQGLAGASSYNEQFF
TRBJ2-2,NA,TRBD2,TRBV4-2,TGTGCCAGCGCACCCCGGGGGGGCCGGAACACCGGGGAGCTGTTTTTT,CASAPRGGRNTGELFF
TRBJ1-2,NA,TRBD1,TRBV19,TGTGCCAGTAGTGCCTACAGGGGGCGCGGCTATGGCTACACCTTC,CASSAYRGRGYGYTF
TRBJ2-2,NA,TRBD1,TRBV6-1,TGTGCCAGCAGAGAACAGGGGGCGGGCACCGGGGAGCTGTTTTTT,CASREQGAGTGELFF
TRBJ1-4,NA,TRBD1,TRBV5-1,TGCGCCAGCAGATATCCGGGACAGGGAGATGAAAAACTGTTTTTT,CASRYPGQGDEKLFF
TRBJ2-5,NA,NA,TRBV15,TGTGCCACCAGCAGAGATCGTGGAGGGATGGAGACCCAGTACTTC,CATSRDRGGMETQYF
TRBJ1-3,NA,NA,TRBV5-8,TGTGCCATCTTAAGGAAGAGGATCCCCTCTGGAAACACCATATATTTT,CAILRKRIPSGNTIYF
TRBJ1-2,NA,NA,TRBV28,TGTGCCAGCAGTTTGAGAAGGGGACTCAACTATGGCTACACCTTC,CASSLRRGLNYGYTF
TRBJ1-1,NA,NA,TRBV5-4,TGTGCCAGCAGCTCCGGAACTACAGGGTTGAACACTGAAGCTTTCTTT,CASSSGTTGLNTEAFF
TRBJ2-7,NA,NA,TRBV6-1,TGTGCCAGCAGTCCACGCTATGACAGTCCCACGCAGTACTTC,CASSPRYDSPTQYF
TRBJ1-2,NA,TRBD1,TRBV9,TGTGCCAGCAGCGGAGACAGGGTGCGGTATGGCTACACCTTC,CASSGDRVRYGYTF
TRBJ2-1,NA,TRBD2,TRBV4-2,TGTGCCAGCAGCCAAGATCTCACTAGCGGGGCCTACAATGAGCAGTTCTTC,CASSQDLTSGAYNEQFF
TRBJ2-7,once,NA,TRBV7-7,TGTGCTAGCAGCCCGAGGACTGACTCCTACGAGCAGTACTTC,CASSPRTDSYEQYF
TRBJ1-2,NA,NA,TRBV21-1,TGTGCCAGCAGCAAAGTTTACAGGTCGGGCTATGGCTACACCTTC,CASSKVYRSGYGYTF
TRBJ2-3,NA,NA,TRBV14,TGTGCCAGCAGCCAAGAGCGCCCAAGGCTAGCAGATACGCAGTATTTT,CASSQERPRLADTQYF
TRBJ1-1,few,NA,TRBV4-1,TGCGCCAGCAGTCCGGCCGGACACTTGAACACTGAAGCTTTCTTT,CASSPAGHLNTEAFF
TRBJ2-7,NA,TRBD1,TRBV6-5,TGTGCCAGCAGTTTCAAGACAGGGGCCTACGAGCAGTACTTC,CASSFKTGAYEQYF
TRBJ1-1,NA,NA,TRBV30,TGTGCCTGGACTCCTGGCGGGAACACTGAAGCTTTCTTT,CAWTPGGNTEAFF
TRBJ2-2,NA,TRBD2,TRBV4-3,TGCGCCAGCAGCCAAGATTATGTTGAGGGACTAGCGGGCACCGGGGAGCTGTTTTTT,CASSQDYVEGLAGTGELFF
TRBJ2-2,NA,NA,TRBV7-3,TGTGCCAGCAGCTTAACGCCACTGAGGACCGGGGAGCTGTTTTTT,CASSLTPLRTGELFF
TRBJ1-1,once,TRBD1,TRBV6-5,TGTGCCAGCAGTTCCGGACAGGGGGTCGACACTGAAGCTTTCTTT,CASSSGQGVDTEAFF
TRBJ2-5,NA,TRBD2,TRBV27,TGTGCCAGTGGGGGGACTATAGAGACCCAGTACTTC,CASGGTIETQYF